A single TCR beta chain is shown here with its context. In the authors' workflow: The assay estimated nucleated cells by amplifying reference gene primers. TCRdb's table, derived via immunoSEQ multiplex PCR, lists solely in-frame clones and lacks some. V and J calls plus clone size are reproduced from that table; the DNA served to infer D and trimming. The sample contains about 200,000 clones, 85% to 90% of which appear only once. This record belongs to a study of blood T cell repertoires in COVID-19. Overall study context: Acute and convalescent COVID-19 samples came from the United States, Italy and Spain.

V shed 5 bases and J shed 3 bases, with 7 bases lying between them. Germline assignment: CDR1 SGHTA and CDR2 FQGNSA. CDR3 length: 12 amino acids. The chain couples TRBV7-2 to TRBJ1-2; D is possibly TRBD1 (5 bases). The specimen was peripheral blood. The receptor comes from a woman aged 70-85 years with acute or convalescent COVID-19. CDR3 sequence (DNA): TGTGCCAGCAGCGGACATGACTATGGCTACACCTTC. Its protein product is CASSGHDYGYTF.